The present TCR beta chain was sequenced within a study of shared clonotypes between healthy human individuals. Losses at the gene ends were 0 bases for V and 12 bases for J; bases not matched to a gene: 10. The CDR3 is made up of 16 amino acids. Germline CDR1 reads LNHNV; CDR2 reads YYDKDF (reference sequence). Measured with immunoSEQ multiplex PCR; TCRdb has only the in-frame clones, and not every one. This table has about 1.5 million clones, approximately 97% appearing once. This sequence was found in a man aged 25-45 years in good health. Sequencing used naive CD4+ T cells sorted from blood. Subset reported: CD45RA+ positively selected. This chain links TRBV15 with TRBJ1-4; 10 bases are a match to TRBD1. For the CDR3, the DNA is TGTGCCACCAGCAGAGAATCGGGACAGGGGACCGAAGAACTGTTTTTT. It is translated as CATSRESGQGTEELFF.